This T cell receptor (beta chain) was recorded in a study of blood T cell repertoires in COVID-19 (dated by TCRdb to 2019 to 2021). Study-wide context: Samples from collaborators originated in the United States, Italy and Spain and spanned both the acute and convalescent phases of COVID-19. The material from the prospective study consisted of cDNA or gDNA derived from T cells, B-cell-depleted T cells, or PBMCs. Deeply sampled blood TCRbeta repertoires from subjects exposed to, actively infected with, or recovered from COVID-19 were included in the dataset. The repertoires were made available in a free public database intended to serve as a resource for research on the immune response to SARS-CoV-2. The samples were drawn from the first 160 participants of the ongoing ImmuneRACE study and from 950 to 1,500 subjects provided by 6 global collaborators. A de-identified subject ID, COVID-19 status, age in years and sex were almost always included in the sample metadata. Where HLA class I and class II types were available, the types were taken from metadata supplied by the sample provider, not from assay-based typing.

Overall study outcomes, separate from this receptor: The amount of clinical and demographic metadata varied by source and participant and was provided uncurated.

On this clone itself: Its antigen is currently not known. Base qualities are not provided; no much larger clone lies one nucleotide away.

TCRbeta CDR3 regions were amplified from genomic DNA using the immunoSEQ Assay, a bias-controlled multiplex PCR. The study's processing was this. Nucleated cell counts per sample were estimated from amplification of reference gene primers within the assay. To quantify the absolute abundance of each unique TCRbeta CDR3 rearrangement, sequence reads were collapsed and filtered. For each sample, productive Simpson clonality was calculated as the square root of Simpson's diversity index across productive rearrangements. The source is immuneACCESS, and TCRdb retained only in-frame sequences with V and J called. Part of the clones is not carried over; for the studies checked, unresolved V genes explain less than half of this, and the remainder is unexplained. Clone size and V and J calls were adopted from that table, with D and trimming inferred from the DNA. Present in this sample are some 120,000 clones, around two thirds of which were seen just once. Approximately 2% of the sample rests with the top ten.

Each collaborating institution followed its own protocols to collect whole blood in K2EDTA tubes. For TCRbeta analysis, collaborator samples were shipped as frozen whole blood, as isolated PBMCs, or as DNA extracted from either sample type. Sequenced input: peripheral blood. This sequence was found in a woman aged 70 to 79 with acute or convalescent COVID-19.

In nucleotides, the sequence is TGTGCCAGTAGTGTACAGGGGGCGTATACTGAAGCTTTCTTT. Its protein reads: CASSVQGAYTEAFF. The chain joins TRBV19 to TRBJ1-1, and TRBD1 aligns with 9 junction nucleotides. The CDR3 goes from the cysteine to the phenylalanine over 14 residues. The read is trimmed to its CDR3 DNA, 42 bases read in frame from base 1. Via the germline V gene (reference sequence), CDR1 is LNHDA and CDR2 SQIVND. V lost 5 bases and J lost 5 bases, and the count of bases not matched to a germline gene is 6.